These T cell receptor beta chains were read from a single sample in a study of cytomegalovirus exposure and HLA in healthy donors. The protocol was immunoSEQ multiplex PCR, while the TCRdb copy is restricted to in-frame clones and leaves out a portion. The sample records 100,000 to 150,000 clones, roughly 17% being singletons. The material sequenced was PBMCs. The receptors were gathered from a female donor in good health and CMV-seropositive. CDR3s include the opening cysteine and the closing phenylalanine or tryptophan. The D gene is left open where the match is weak. Not all rows give a size; the values are once, few, many and, for expanded clones, a class.

TRBJ2-3	TRBV7-8	TRBD2	few	CASSPRTGTKGSTDTQYF	TGTGCCAGCAGCCCCCGCACCGGGACTAAAGGCAGCACAGATACGCAGTATTTT
TRBJ1-1	TRBV14	-	-	CASSIIGGARGTEAFF	TGTGCCAGCAGCATTATAGGGGGGGCGCGAGGGACTGAAGCTTTCTTT
TRBJ2-1	TRBV7-2	-	few	CASSLVRASVYNEQFF	TGTGCCAGCAGCTTAGTAAGGGCTAGCGTTTACAATGAGCAGTTCTTC
TRBJ2-2	TRBV4-1	TRBD2	-	CASSQRTSGGAGTGELFF	TGCGCCAGCAGCCAAAGGACTAGCGGGGGGGCGGGGACCGGGGAGCTGTTTTTT
TRBJ1-2	TRBV20-1	-	few	CSAALGRFVTF	TGCAGTGCCGCTCTTGGCAGGTTCGTCACCTTC
TRBJ2-5	TRBV28	TRBD1	few	CASSFGDSWETKYF	TGTGCCAGCAGTTTTGGGGACAGTTGGGAGACCAAGTACTTC
TRBJ2-2	TRBV7-8	TRBD2	few	CASSSGLAGGELFF	TGTGCCAGCAGCTCCGGACTAGCCGGCGGGGAGCTGTTTTTT
TRBJ2-3	TRBV18	-	few	CASSPKSGEDTQYF	TGTGCCAGCTCACCAAAATCGGGGGAGGATACGCAGTATTTT
TRBJ2-6	TRBV19	-	-	CASSIPISGANVLTF	TGTGCCAGTAGTATACCCATCTCTGGGGCCAACGTCCTGACTTTC
TRBJ1-5	TRBV2	-	-	CASSAGGRNQPQHF	TGTGCCAGCAGTGCGGGGGGAAGAAATCAGCCCCAGCATTTT
TRBJ2-3	TRBV18	-	-	CASSPAPTGTDTQYF	TGTGCCAGCTCACCAGCCCCCACGGGCACAGATACGCAGTATTTT
TRBJ1-6	TRBV9	-	-	CASSVSSSYNSPLHF	TGTGCCAGCAGCGTATCCAGCTCCTATAATTCACCCCTCCACTTT
TRBJ2-4	TRBV4-2	TRBD1	-	CASSQGDSKQKNIQYF	TGTGCCAGCAGCCAAGGGGACAGCAAACAAAAAAACATTCAGTACTTC
TRBJ2-6	TRBV30	TRBD1	-	CAWRRGRGIQGANVLTF	TGTGCCTGGAGACGGGGCAGGGGGATCCAGGGGGCCAACGTCCTGACTTTC
TRBJ2-5	TRBV4-3	-	-	CASSQDLIPEWEETQYF	TGCGCCAGCAGCCAAGATCTTATCCCGGAGTGGGAGGAGACCCAGTACTTC
TRBJ2-2	TRBV18	TRBD1	few	CASSPGTGSTGELFF	TGTGCCAGCTCACCTGGGACAGGGTCTACCGGGGAGCTGTTTTTT
TRBJ2-3	TRBV6-6	-	-	CASSYGPRVARDTQYF	TGTGCCAGCAGTTACGGCCCCCGGGTTGCTAGGGATACGCAGTATTTT
TRBJ1-6	TRBV4-3	-	-	CASSQLGSGSYNSPLHF	TGCGCCAGCAGCCAGTTGGGGTCAGGGTCCTATAATTCACCCCTCCACTTT
TRBJ2-3	TRBV29-1	TRBD2	-	CSVLAGGPLDTQYF	TGCAGCGTCCTAGCGGGAGGGCCCTTGGATACGCAGTATTTT